The 2 T cell receptor beta chains below come from one sample, sequenced in a study of T cells in Graves' hyperthyroidism and ophthalmopathy. The source material, RNA transcripts, was used to amplify TCR beta CDR3 regions. RT-PCR in the first round (using the HTBI primer set) targeted the TCR CDR3. TCRdb re-called the multiplex PCR reads with MiXCR, one entry per CDR3 protein. The sample lists about 600,000 distinct CDR3 sequences, 13% to 15% occurring once. The sequencing sample was made of blood. The source of these receptors is a woman under 30 with Graves' ophthalmopathy.

At least ten counts were recorded for this clonotype. The chain combines TRBV5-1 with TRBJ2-7, with 7 bases aligning to TRBD1. Germline V gene data show CDR1 as SGHRS and CDR2 as YFSETQ. After removal of 0 bases from V and 5 bases from J, the junction contained 8 bases not matched to a gene. The CDR3 is 15 residues long. The CDR3 spells CASSLAPGQQNEQYF. CDR3 DNA sequence: TGCGCCAGCAGCTTGGCCCCGGGACAGCAAAACGAGCAGTACTTC.

The J gene is TRBJ1-1, the V gene TRBV19; 7 positions agree with TRBD1. Germline V CDR1 and CDR2: LNHDA, SQIVND (reference sequence). The CDR3 has 14 amino acids. V trimming: 6 bases; J trimming: 0 bases; junction bases outside the gene matches: 4. CDR3 loop: CASSAGTVNTEAFF. For the CDR3, the DNA is TGTGCCAGTAGCGCCGGGACAGTGAACACTGAAGCTTTCTTT.